This record concerns one T cell receptor beta chain sequence. There are many counts of this clonotype. The specificity of this receptor is unknown. Base-call qualities are not available, and no considerably larger clone is one nucleotide away. Ends trimmed: V by 0 bases, J by 0 bases; bases unmatched to a gene: 3. The cysteine opens and the phenylalanine closes a CDR3 of 16 amino acids. Only CDR3 DNA is held: 48 bases, read in frame from base 1. CDR1 and CDR2, per the germline V gene, are SGDLS and YYNGEE. The data originate from a study of CD8 T cells in ankylosing spondylitis (dated by TCRdb to between 2016 and 2019). In terms of the full investigation: T cell receptor beta repertoires were profiled in healthy donors and ankylosing spondylitis patients so that disease-linked TCR variants could be found. Samples of peripheral blood were taken, and for ankylosing spondylitis patients, synovial fluid was collected as well. The full study cohort comprised around 25 ankylosing spondylitis patients and some 100 healthy donors.

The sequencer was an Illumina HiSeq 2500. TCR beta libraries were prepared by quantitative 5'-RACE with molecular barcodes. Concerning the study's data processing: A new computational method, built on a probabilistic model of VDJ rearrangement, was used to identify disease-linked TCR variants. TCRdb handled the public reads itself, with Q25 trimming in fastp and clone calling in MiXCR, and kept productive beta chains. Entries that share a CDR3 protein sequence are merged under the most common genes and DNA. The V and J calls and clone size are TCRdb's, not the authors'. The sample table records tens of thousands of distinct CDR3 sequences; around 5% of these occur just once. Roughly 1.8% of the sample is held by the ten biggest clonotypes. Study-level results and caveats: The disease-linked clones had a CD8+ phenotype and were found at relatively low frequencies in peripheral blood. Some of the motif variants had been reported before in the synovial fluid and blood of reactive arthritis patients, a finding that suggests common disease-initiation mechanisms. The disease-linked clones were reported as significantly enriched in matched synovial fluid samples from ankylosing spondylitis patients. Blood from ankylosing spondylitis patients appeared to be characterized by a TCR beta motif composed of 7 to 9 highly homologous amino acid variants.

The clonotype originates from a female donor with ankylosing spondylitis or in good health (not recorded which). The sequencing sample was made of blood, either unsorted or a sorted T cell fraction (not recorded which). The chain employs TRBV9 and TRBJ2-3; the central 8 bases match TRBD2. The encoded CDR3 is CASSVGSSGSTDTQYF. The sequenced DNA is TGTGCCAGCAGCGTAGGGTCTAGCGGGAGCACAGATACGCAGTATTTT.